The next 7 T cell receptor beta chains were all read from a single sample in a study of blood T cell repertoires in COVID-19. Sequencing was performed with immunoSEQ multiplex PCR; in TCRdb, only in-frame clones are kept and a portion is missing. The data contain 200,000 to 250,000 clones, roughly 90% of them seen just once; the ten biggest clones take up under 6.5%. The sample comprised PBMCs or T cells enriched from blood (not recorded which). The source of these receptors is a woman in her twenties or thirties with acute COVID-19.

The chain links TRBV27 to TRBJ2-2, with 9 bases identical to TRBD1. There are 19 residues in the CDR3. CDR1 is MNHEY, CDR2 SMNVEV, per germline (reference sequence). V was pared by 1 base and J by 4 bases, with 13 bases of the junction left unmatched. CDR3 loop: CASSLYSGDKTGGTGELFF. CDR3 sequence (DNA): TGTGCCAGCAGTTTATATTCGGGGGATAAGACAGGGGGCACCGGGGAGCTGTTTTTT.

This chain links TRBV7-2 with TRBJ2-1; D is unresolved. This CDR3 region has 13 residues. The V gene's germline CDR1 is SGHTA and CDR2 FQGNSA. Trimming pared 2 bases from V and 5 bases from J, leaving 7 bases between. In nucleotides, the CDR3 is TGTGCCAGCAGCTTAAACGGTAACAATGAGCAGTTCTTC. It is translated as CASSLNGNNEQFF.

V gene TRBV5-5 combines with J gene TRBJ1-5; 8 positions agree with TRBD1. Germline CDR1 and CDR2: SGHKS and YYEKEE (reference sequence). CDR3 length: 15 residues. V was clipped by 0 bases and J by 6 bases; unmatched bases: 5. In DNA form, the CDR3 reads TGTGCCAGCAGCTTGGAAGCAGGGGGCCGTCAGCCCCAGCATTTT. It specifies CASSLEAGGRQPQHF. Looking up the rest from reference TRBV5-5 and TRBJ1-5 gives the full variable domain: DAGVTQSPTHLIKTRGQQVTLRCSPISGHKSVSWYQQVLGQGPQFIFQYYEKEERGRGNFPDRFSARQFPNYSSELNVNALLLGDSALYLCASSLEAGGRQPQHFGDGTRLSIL.

The genes are TRBV5-6 and TRBJ2-3, with TRBD2 matching over 7 bases. The CDR3 runs 17 residues. Germline values: CDR1 SGHDT, CDR2 YYEEEE. V gave up 0 bases and J gave up 4 bases; unmatched junction bases: 11. The CDR3 loop reads CASSLEFKGGVADTQYF. The CDR3 region has the DNA TGTGCCAGCAGCTTGGAATTCAAGGGAGGGGTGGCAGATACGCAGTATTTT.

This rearrangement joins TRBV20-1 to TRBJ1-1; unclear D gene. CDR1 DFQATT and CDR2 SNEGSKA come from the germline V gene (reference sequence). This CDR3 is built from 10 residues. Trimming cost V 3 bases and J 7 bases, with 6 bases left between them. The CDR3 sequence is CSARWLEAFF. The CDR3 DNA reads TGCAGTGCTAGGTGGCTTGAAGCTTTCTTT.

This chain links TRBV2 with TRBJ2-7; 7 bases agree with TRBD1. Germline assignment: CDR1 SNHLY and CDR2 FYNNEI. With V trimmed by 3 bases and J by 1 base, 9 bases remained unmatched. The CDR3 has 16 residues. CDR3 loop: CASSDPGQTSSYEQYF. DNA of the CDR3: TGTGCCAGCAGTGACCCGGGACAGACGTCTTCCTACGAGCAGTACTTC. Looking up the rest from reference TRBV2 and TRBJ2-7 gives the full variable domain: EPEVTQTPSHQVTQMGQEVILRCVPISNHLYFYWYRQILGQKVEFLVSFYNNEISEKSEIFDDQFSVERPDGSNFTLKIRSTKLEDSAMYFCASSDPGQTSSYEQYFGPGTRLTVT.

As DNA, the CDR3 is TGTGCCAGCAGCTTAGTCTGGCGGGGGAGTTCCTACGAGCAGTACTTC. Its translation: CASSLVWRGSSYEQYF. This chain links TRBV7-6 with TRBJ2-7; 7 nucleotides align to TRBD2. V gave up 1 base and J gave up 1 base; unmatched junction bases: 7. Germline loops: CDR1 SGHVS, CDR2 FNYEAQ. The CDR3 contains 16 residues.